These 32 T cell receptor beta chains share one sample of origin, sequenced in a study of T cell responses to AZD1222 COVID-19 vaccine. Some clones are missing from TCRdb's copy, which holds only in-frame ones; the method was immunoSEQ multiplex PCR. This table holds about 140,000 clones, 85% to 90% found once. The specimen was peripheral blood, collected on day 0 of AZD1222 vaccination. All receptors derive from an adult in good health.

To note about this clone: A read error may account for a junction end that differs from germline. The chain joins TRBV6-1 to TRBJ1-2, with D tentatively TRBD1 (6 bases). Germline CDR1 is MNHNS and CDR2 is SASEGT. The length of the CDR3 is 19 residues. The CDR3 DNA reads TGTGCCAGCAGTAAAGCCTCCGGGACATTCGGAGGAAAGAGCTATGGCTACACCTTC. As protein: CASSKASGTFGGKSYGYTF.

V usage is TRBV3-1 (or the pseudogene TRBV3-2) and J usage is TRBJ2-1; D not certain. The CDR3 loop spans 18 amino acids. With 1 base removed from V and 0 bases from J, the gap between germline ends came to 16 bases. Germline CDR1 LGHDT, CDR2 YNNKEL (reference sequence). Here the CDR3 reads CASSQALRRMSSYNEQFF. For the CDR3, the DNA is TGTGCCAGCAGCCAAGCCCTGCGGCGTATGAGCTCCTACAATGAGCAGTTCTTC.

The CDR3 DNA sequence: TGTGCCAGCAGAGCCGGGACAGCGTTTTTTTGGACTGAAGCTTTCTTT. Protein product: CASRAGTAFFWTEAFF. V and J are TRBV28 and TRBJ1-1; 7 bases are shared with TRBD1. This CDR3 comprises 16 residues. V gave up 6 bases and J gave up 5 bases; unmatched junction bases: 15. The germline CDR1 and CDR2 sequences are MDHEN and SYDVKM.

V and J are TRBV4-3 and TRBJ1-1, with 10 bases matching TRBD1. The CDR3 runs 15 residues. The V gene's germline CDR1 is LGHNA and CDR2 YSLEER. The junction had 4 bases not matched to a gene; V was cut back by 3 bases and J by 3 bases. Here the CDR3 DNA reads TGCGCCAGCAGCCAGGACGGACAGGGGGACACTGAAGCTTTCTTT. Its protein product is CASSQDGQGDTEAFF.

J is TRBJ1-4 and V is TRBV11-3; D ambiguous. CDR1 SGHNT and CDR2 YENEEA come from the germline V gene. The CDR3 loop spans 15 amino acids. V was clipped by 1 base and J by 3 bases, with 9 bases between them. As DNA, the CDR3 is TGTGCCAGCAGCTTAGGTCTCGGACCTAATGAAAAACTGTTTTTT. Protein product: CASSLGLGPNEKLFF.

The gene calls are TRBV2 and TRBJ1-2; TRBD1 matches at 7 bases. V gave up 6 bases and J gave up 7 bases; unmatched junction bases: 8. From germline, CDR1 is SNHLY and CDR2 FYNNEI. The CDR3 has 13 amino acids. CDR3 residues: CASRPTGVFGYTF. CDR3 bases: TGTGCCAGCAGGCCCACAGGGGTCTTTGGCTACACCTTC.

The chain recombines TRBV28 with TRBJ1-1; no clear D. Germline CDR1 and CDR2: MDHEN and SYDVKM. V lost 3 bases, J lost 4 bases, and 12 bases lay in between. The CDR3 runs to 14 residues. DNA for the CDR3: TGTGCCAGCAGTTTTCGTCGGAGTAGCACTGAAGCTTTCTTT. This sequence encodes CASSFRRSSTEAFF. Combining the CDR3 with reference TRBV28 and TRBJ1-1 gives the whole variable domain DVKVTQSSRYLVKRTGEKVFLECVQDMDHENMFWYRQDPGLGLRLIYFSYDVKMKEKGDIPEGYSVSREKKERFSLILESASTNQTSMYLCASSFRRSSTEAFFGQGTRLTVV.

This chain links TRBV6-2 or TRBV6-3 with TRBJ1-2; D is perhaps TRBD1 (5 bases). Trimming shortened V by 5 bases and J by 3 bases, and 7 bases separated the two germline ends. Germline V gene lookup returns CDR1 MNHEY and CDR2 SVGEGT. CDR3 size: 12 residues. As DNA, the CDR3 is TGTGCCAGCAGTAGACAGCACTATGGCTACACCTTC. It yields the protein CASSRQHYGYTF.

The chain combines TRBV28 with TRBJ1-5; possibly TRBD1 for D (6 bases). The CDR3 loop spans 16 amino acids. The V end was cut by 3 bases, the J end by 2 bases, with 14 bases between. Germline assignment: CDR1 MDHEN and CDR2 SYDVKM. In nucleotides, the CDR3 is TGTGCCAGCAGTTTTATAGGGGGGCAGGGCAATCAGCCCCAGCATTTT. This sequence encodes CASSFIGGQGNQPQHF.

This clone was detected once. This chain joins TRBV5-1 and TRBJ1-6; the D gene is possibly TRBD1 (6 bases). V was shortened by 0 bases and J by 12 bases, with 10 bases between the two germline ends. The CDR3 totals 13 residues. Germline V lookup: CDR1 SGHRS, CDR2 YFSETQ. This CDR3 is CASSLGEGGPLHF. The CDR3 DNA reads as TGCGCCAGCAGCTTGGGAGAGGGGGGACCCCTCCACTTT. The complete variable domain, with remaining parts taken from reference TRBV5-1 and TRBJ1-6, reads KAGVTQTPRYLIKTRGQQVTLSCSPISGHRSVSWYQQTPGQGLQFLFEYFSETQRNKGNFPGRFSGRQFSNSRSEMNVSTLELGDSALYLCASSLGEGGPLHFGNGTRLTVT.

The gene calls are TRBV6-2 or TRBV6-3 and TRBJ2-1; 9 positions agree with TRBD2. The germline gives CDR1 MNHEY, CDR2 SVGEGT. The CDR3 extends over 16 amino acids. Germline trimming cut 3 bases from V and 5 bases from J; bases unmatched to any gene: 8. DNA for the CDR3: TGTGCCAGCAGTTATACCCTAGCGGGACTTAACAATGAGCAGTTCTTC. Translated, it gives CASSYTLAGLNNEQFF.

The CDR3 is CASGGAGPSPHTF. CDR3 DNA sequence: TGTGCCAGTGGAGGGGCAGGGCCCTCTCCGCACACCTTC. The chain is built from TRBV9 and TRBJ1-2, with D tentatively TRBD1 (5 bases). CDR1 SGDLS and CDR2 YYNGEE come from the germline V gene. The V and J ends lost 8 bases and 12 bases respectively, with 23 bases between them. The length of the CDR3 is 13 residues.

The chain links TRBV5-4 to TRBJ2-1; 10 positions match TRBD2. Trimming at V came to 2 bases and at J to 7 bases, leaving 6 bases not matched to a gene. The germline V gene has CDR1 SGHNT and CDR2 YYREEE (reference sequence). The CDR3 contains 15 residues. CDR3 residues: CASSLSGRAGNEQFF. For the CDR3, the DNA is TGTGCCAGCAGCTTAAGCGGGAGGGCCGGAAATGAGCAGTTCTTC. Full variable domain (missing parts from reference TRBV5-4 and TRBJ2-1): ETGVTQSPTHLIKTRGQQVTLRCSSQSGHNTVSWYQQALGQGPQFIFQYYREEENGRGNFPPRFSGLQFPNYSSELNVNALELDDSALYLCASSLSGRAGNEQFFGPGTRLTVL.

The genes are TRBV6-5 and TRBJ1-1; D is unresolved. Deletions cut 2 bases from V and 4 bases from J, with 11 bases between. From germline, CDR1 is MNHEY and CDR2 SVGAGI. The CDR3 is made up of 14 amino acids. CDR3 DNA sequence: TGTGCCAGCAGTTACGGATTGCGGGGCACTGAAGCTTTCTTT. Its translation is CASSYGLRGTEAFF.

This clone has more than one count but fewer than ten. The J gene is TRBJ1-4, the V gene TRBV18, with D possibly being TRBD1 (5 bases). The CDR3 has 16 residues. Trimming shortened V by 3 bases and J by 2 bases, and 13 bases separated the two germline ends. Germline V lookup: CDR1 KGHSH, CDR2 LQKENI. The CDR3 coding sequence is TGTGCCAGCTCACCGGGGGTTGTATCGACTAATGAAAAACTGTTTTTT. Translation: CASSPGVVSTNEKLFF.

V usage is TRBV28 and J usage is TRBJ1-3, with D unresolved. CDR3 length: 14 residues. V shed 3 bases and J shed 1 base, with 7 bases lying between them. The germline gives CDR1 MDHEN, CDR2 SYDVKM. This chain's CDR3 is CASSLLQSGNTIYF. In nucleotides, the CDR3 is TGTGCCAGCAGTTTGTTACAGTCTGGAAACACCATATATTTT.

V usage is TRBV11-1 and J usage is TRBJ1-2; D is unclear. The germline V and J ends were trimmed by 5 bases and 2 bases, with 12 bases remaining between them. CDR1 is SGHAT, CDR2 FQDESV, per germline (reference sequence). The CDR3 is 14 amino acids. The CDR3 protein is CASSPLDWNYGYTF. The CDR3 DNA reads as TGTGCCAGCAGCCCCCTGGACTGGAACTATGGCTACACCTTC.

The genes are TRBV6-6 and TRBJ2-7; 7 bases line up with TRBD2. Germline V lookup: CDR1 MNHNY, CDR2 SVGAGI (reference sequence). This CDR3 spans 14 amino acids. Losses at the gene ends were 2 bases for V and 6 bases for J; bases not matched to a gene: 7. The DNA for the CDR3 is TGTGCCAGCAGTTACCCCGGACTAGAACGCGAGCAGTACTTC. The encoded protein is CASSYPGLEREQYF.

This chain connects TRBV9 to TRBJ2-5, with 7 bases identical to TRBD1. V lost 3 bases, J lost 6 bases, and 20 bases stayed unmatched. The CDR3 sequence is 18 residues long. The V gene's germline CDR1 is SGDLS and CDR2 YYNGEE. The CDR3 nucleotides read TGTGCCAGCAGCGAGGGACCTCGGACAGGCCCCAATCAAAAGACCCAGTACTTC. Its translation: CASSEGPRTGPNQKTQYF.

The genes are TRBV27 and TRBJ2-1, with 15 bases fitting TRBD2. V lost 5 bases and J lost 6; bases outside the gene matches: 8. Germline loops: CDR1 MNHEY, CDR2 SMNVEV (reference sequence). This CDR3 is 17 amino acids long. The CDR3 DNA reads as TGTGCCAGCAGTCCCAGGACTAGCGGGAGGGCCATCAATGAGCAGTTCTTC. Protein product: CASSPRTSGRAINEQFF.

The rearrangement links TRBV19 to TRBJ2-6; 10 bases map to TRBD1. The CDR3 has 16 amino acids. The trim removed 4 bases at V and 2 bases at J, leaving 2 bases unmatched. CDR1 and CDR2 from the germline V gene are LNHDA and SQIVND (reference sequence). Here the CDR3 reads CASSRQGAAGANVLTF. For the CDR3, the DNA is TGTGCCAGTAGTAGACAGGGGGCTGCTGGGGCCAACGTCCTGACTTTC. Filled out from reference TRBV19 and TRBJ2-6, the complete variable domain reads DGGITQSPKYLFRKEGQNVTLSCEQNLNHDAMYWYRQDPGQGLRLIYYSQIVNDFQKGDIAEGYSVSREKKESFPLTVTSAQKNPTAFYLCASSRQGAAGANVLTFGAGSRLTVL.

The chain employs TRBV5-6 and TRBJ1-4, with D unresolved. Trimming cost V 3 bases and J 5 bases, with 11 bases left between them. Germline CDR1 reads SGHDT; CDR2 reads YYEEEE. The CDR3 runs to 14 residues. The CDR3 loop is CASSSSGNNEKLFF. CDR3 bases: TGTGCCAGCAGCTCCTCGGGGAACAATGAAAAACTGTTTTTT.

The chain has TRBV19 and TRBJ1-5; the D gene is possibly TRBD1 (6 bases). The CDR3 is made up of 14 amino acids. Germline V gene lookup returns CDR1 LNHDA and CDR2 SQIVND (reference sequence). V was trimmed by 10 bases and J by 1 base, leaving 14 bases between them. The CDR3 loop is CATEGGASNQPQHF. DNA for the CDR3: TGTGCCACCGAGGGGGGGGCAAGCAATCAGCCCCAGCATTTT.

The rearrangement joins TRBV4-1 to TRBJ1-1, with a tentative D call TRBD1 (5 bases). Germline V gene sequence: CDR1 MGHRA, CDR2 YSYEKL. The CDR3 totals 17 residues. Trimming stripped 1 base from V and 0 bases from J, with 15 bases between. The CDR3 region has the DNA TGCGCCAGCAGCCAAGGGGCAGGGAGGGGCCTGAACACTGAAGCTTTCTTT. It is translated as CASSQGAGRGLNTEAFF.

CDR3 sequence reads: CSVGTLLTDTQYF. The CDR3 nucleotides read TGCAGCGTCGGGACTCTCCTCACAGATACGCAGTATTTT. V usage is TRBV29-1 and J usage is TRBJ2-3; D may be TRBD2 (6 bases). The CDR3 is 13 residues long. The ends were cut back, 6 bases at V and 2 bases at J, with 12 bases in the middle. Germline CDR1 reads SQVTM; CDR2 reads ANQGSEA.

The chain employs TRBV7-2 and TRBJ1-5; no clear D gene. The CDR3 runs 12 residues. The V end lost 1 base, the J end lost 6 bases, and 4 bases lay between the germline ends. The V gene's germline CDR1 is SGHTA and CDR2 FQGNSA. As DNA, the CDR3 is TGTGCCAGCAGCTTAGATCTTCAGCCCCAGCATTTT. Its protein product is CASSLDLQPQHF.

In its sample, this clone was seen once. The CDR3 coding sequence is TGCGCCAGCAGCCAAGATGCAGGTGGGAGGGCCACAGATACGCAGTATTTT. It codes for CASSQDAGGRATDTQYF. This chain links TRBV4-3 with TRBJ2-3; 7 bases line up with TRBD2. From germline, CDR1 is LGHNA and CDR2 YSLEER. This CDR3 comprises 17 residues. J gave up 2 bases and V 0 bases, and 8 bases lay outside the gene matches.

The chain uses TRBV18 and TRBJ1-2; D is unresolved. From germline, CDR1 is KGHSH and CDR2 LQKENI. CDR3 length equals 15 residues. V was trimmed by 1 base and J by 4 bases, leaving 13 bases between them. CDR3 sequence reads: CASSPRREGIYGYTF. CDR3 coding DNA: TGTGCCAGCTCACCACGTAGGGAGGGAATCTATGGCTACACCTTC.

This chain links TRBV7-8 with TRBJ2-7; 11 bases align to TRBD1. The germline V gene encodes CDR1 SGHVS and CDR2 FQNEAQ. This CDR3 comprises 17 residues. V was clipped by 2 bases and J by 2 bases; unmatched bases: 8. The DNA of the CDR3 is TGTGCCAGCAGCTTACTCCCCCGGGACAGGGGGACCTACGAGCAGTACTTC. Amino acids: CASSLLPRDRGTYEQYF.

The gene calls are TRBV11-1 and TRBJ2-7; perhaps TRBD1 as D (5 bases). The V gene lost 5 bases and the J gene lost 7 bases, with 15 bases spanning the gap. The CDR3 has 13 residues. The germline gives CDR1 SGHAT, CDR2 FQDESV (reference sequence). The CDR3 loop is CASSRQSFDEQYF. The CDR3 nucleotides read TGTGCCAGCAGCAGACAGAGCTTCGATGAGCAGTACTTC.

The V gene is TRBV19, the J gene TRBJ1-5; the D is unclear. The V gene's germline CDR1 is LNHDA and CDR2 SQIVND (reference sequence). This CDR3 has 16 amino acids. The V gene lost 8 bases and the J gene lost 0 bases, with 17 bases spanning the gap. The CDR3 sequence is CASHPGGVYSNQPQHF. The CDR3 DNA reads TGTGCCAGTCACCCAGGAGGAGTCTATAGCAATCAGCCCCAGCATTTT.

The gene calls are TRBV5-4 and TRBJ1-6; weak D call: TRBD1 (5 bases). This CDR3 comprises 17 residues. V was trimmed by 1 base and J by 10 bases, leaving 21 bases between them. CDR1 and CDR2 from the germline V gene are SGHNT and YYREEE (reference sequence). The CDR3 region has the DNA TGTGCCAGCAGCTTGCGGGGATCCAGGGAAAGGAGGTCACCCCTCCACTTT. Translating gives CASSLRGSRERRSPLHF.